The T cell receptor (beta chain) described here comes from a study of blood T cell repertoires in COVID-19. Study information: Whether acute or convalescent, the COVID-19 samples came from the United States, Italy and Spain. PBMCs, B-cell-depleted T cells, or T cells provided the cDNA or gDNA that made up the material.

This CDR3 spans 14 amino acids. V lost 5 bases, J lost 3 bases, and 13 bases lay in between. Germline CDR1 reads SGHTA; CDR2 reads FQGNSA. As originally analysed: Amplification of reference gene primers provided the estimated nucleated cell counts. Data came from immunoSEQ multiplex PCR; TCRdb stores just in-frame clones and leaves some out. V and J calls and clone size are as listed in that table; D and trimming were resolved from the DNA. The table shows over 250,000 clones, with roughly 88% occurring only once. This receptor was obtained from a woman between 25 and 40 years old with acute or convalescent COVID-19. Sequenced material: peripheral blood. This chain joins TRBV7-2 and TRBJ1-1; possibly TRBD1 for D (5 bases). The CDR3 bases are TGTGCCAGCAGCCCAGGGTCATGGGACACTGAAGCTTTCTTT. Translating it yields CASSPGSWDTEAFF.